A single T cell receptor (beta chain) is shown here with its context. CDR3 length: 15 residues. The V and J ends lost 0 bases and 1 base respectively, with 10 bases between them. Germline values: CDR1 SGDLS, CDR2 YYNGEE. This record belongs to a study of blood T cell repertoires in COVID-19. At the level of the study: Sample material is recorded as cDNA or gDNA derived from T cells, B-cell-depleted T cells, or PBMCs.

Which cohort a participant joined came from the clinical history participants gave. In the original processing: Quantification of nucleated cells was approximated via reference gene primer amplification. Assay: immunoSEQ multiplex PCR; the TCRdb copy retains only in-frame clones and omits some. The V and J calls and clone size were taken over from that table, and D and trimming were inferred from the DNA. The repertoire holds fewer than 500,000 clones, with around nine tenths as singletons. This chain links TRBV9 with TRBJ1-2, with D unclear. The material sequenced was PBMCs or T cells enriched from blood (not recorded which). The sequence was collected from a young woman with acute COVID-19. The CDR3 spells CASSVDPGNNYGYTF. The CDR3 region has the DNA TGTGCCAGCAGCGTAGATCCAGGAAATAACTATGGCTACACCTTC.